This TCR beta chain is from a study of blood T cells in healthy people across ages. About the study: Using template switching, researchers captured about one barcoded beta molecule for each two T cells. Study-level results: Versus aged donors, long-lived donors had higher diversity and more naive CD4+ cells.

In its sample, this clonotype was seen a few times. Its antigen is unidentified. One junction end does not reproduce the germline sequence, and a read error may be involved. The CDR3 is made up of 15 amino acids. Germline lookup yields CDR1 KGHDR and CDR2 SFDVKD. Primers used in a second PCR of roughly 7 to 12 cycles were a sample-barcoded 5' primer and a J-beta primer mix. Each cDNA was tagged by a template-switch adaptor containing 12 random nucleotides. MiXCR was run by TCRdb on the 5' RACE reads, yielding one entry per CDR3 protein. The data show some 1.4 million distinct CDR3 sequences, around 39% seen once. The authors drew about 9.5 milliliters of peripheral blood from each donor.

J is TRBJ1-2 and V is TRBV24-1; D call uncertain. The TCR sequence derives from a woman aged 18-30 years in good health. The specimen was blood. In DNA, the CDR3 is TGTGCCACCAGTGATTTGGAGGGTCCGCCATATGGCTACACCTTT. Translated: CATSDLEGPPYGYTF.